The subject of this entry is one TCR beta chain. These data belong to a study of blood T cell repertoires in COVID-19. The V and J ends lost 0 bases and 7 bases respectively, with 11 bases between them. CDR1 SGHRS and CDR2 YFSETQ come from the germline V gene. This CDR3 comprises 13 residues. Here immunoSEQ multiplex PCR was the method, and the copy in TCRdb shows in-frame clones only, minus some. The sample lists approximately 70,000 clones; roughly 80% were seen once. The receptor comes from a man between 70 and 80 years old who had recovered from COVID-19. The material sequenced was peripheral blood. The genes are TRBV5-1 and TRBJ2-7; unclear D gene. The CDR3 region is CASSLAGTEEQYF. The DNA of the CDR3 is TGCGCCAGCAGCTTGGCCGGCACGGAGGAGCAGTACTTC.